The 26 T cell receptor beta chains given below trace back to one sample, sequenced in a study of identical twins. One entry per CDR3 protein, called by TCRdb with MiXCR from the 5' RACE reads. There are about 260,000 distinct CDR3 sequences in the sample; 5.5% to 7% occur only once, and roughly 3.4% lies in the top ten. The sample also formed part of further work on yellow fever vaccine responses in identical twins.

The sample comprised memory (CD45RO+) T cells sorted from blood. All receptors come from a woman aged 18-30 years in good health.

This clonotype was seen only a few times. The chain employs TRBV12-3 or TRBV12-4 and TRBJ2-1; D call uncertain. Trimming took 0 bases from V and 8 from J, leaving 8 bases between them. The CDR3 extends over 13 amino acids. The CDR3 region has the DNA TGTGCCAGCAGTTTAGCGCTTGGGGATGAGCAGTTCTTC. Protein product: CASSLALGDEQFF.

This clonotype was detected many times. V usage is TRBV29-1 and J usage is TRBJ2-1, with unresolved D. Germline CDR1 and CDR2: SQVTM and ANQGSEA. This CDR3 has 10 amino acids. V lost 4 bases and J 10 bases, leaving 8 bases between the germline ends. The CDR3 spells CSVGTREQFF. In DNA form, the CDR3 reads TGCAGCGTTGGAACGCGGGAGCAGTTCTTC.

This clonotype was observed at least ten times. The genes are TRBV7-2 and TRBJ1-4; D is possibly TRBD1 (6 bases). The V end lost 2 bases, the J end lost 10 bases, and 17 bases lay between the germline ends. CDR1 and CDR2 from the germline V gene are SGHTA and FQGNSA. The CDR3 runs to 15 residues. CDR3 nucleotides: TGTGCCAGCAGCTTATCTCACTTACAGGGCGGAAAACTGTTTTTT. Residues: CASSLSHLQGGKLFF.

At least ten counts were recorded for this clonotype. The rearrangement links TRBV5-6 to TRBJ2-1, with TRBD2 matching 11 bases. From germline, CDR1 is SGHDT and CDR2 YYEEEE. The trim removed 4 bases at V and 8 bases at J, leaving 8 bases unmatched. The CDR3 runs to 15 residues. Written as DNA, the CDR3 is TGTGCCAGCAGCGGCGGGACTAGCGGACTCGATGAGCAGTTCTTC. Translation gives CASSGGTSGLDEQFF.

This clonotype was recorded at least ten times. DNA for the CDR3: TGTGCCAGCAGCTTCACCCCACTAGCGTCAAGCACAGATACGCAGTATTTT. Amino acid sequence: CASSFTPLASSTDTQYF. V usage is TRBV7-6 and J usage is TRBJ2-3, with 7 bases lining up with TRBD2. After removal of 3 bases from V and 0 bases from J, the junction contained 9 bases not matched to a gene. The germline V gene encodes CDR1 SGHVS and CDR2 FNYEAQ. The CDR3 is made up of 17 amino acids.

This clonotype was seen more than once but under ten times. The chain is built from TRBV7-2 and TRBJ2-5; D remains ambiguous. Germline V gene lookup returns CDR1 SGHTA and CDR2 FQGNSA. The V end lost 3 bases, the J end lost 5 bases, and 10 bases lay between the germline ends. The CDR3 sequence is 13 residues long. This CDR3 reads CASSFRAGETQYF. DNA of the CDR3: TGTGCCAGCAGCTTTCGGGCCGGGGAGACCCAGTACTTC.

This clonotype appeared a few times. The J gene is TRBJ2-2, the V gene TRBV3-1, with D unclear. This CDR3 has 15 residues. V gave up 2 bases and J gave up 4 bases, with 11 bases separating them. Germline V gene sequence: CDR1 LGHDT, CDR2 YNNKEL (reference sequence). In DNA, the CDR3 is TGTGCCAGCAGCCAACGGTCTACAACCACCGGGGAGCTGTTTTTT. This sequence encodes CASSQRSTTTGELFF.

This clonotype was recorded at least ten times. This chain joins TRBV12-3 or TRBV12-4 and TRBJ1-2, with D unclear. Trimming took 4 bases from V and 8 from J, leaving 8 bases between them. The CDR3 is 11 amino acids. CDR3: CASSSRGGYTF. The CDR3, as DNA: TGTGCCAGCAGTTCGAGAGGAGGCTACACCTTC.

In this sample, this clonotype turned up many times. The rearrangement joins TRBV5-1 to TRBJ1-6, with 8 bases fitting TRBD1. The CDR3 is 15 residues long. Germline V gene sequence: CDR1 SGHRS, CDR2 YFSETQ. The V segment lost 4 bases and the J segment 8 bases; nucleotides outside the gene matches: 8. As DNA, the CDR3 is TGCGCCAGCAGCCAATCGGACAGGGAGTATTCACCCCTCCACTTT. It encodes CASSQSDREYSPLHF.

This clonotype has only a few counts. The chain combines TRBV12-3 or TRBV12-4 with TRBJ1-3; 8 nucleotides agree with TRBD1. The CDR3 consists of 17 residues. The V and J ends lost 4 bases and 0 bases, in that order; junction bases with no gene match: 8. The CDR3 coding sequence is TGTGCCAGCAGTTCCCGAAGGACAGGGATCTCTGGAAACACCATATATTTT. Its translation is CASSSRRTGISGNTIYF.

This sequence joins TRBV25-1 and TRBJ2-5; 11 nucleotides align to TRBD1. Germline V CDR1 and CDR2: MGHDK, SYGVNS. This CDR3 is built from 15 residues. V gave up 4 bases and J gave up 4 bases; unmatched junction bases: 5. Here the CDR3 reads CASSGTGGDGETQYF. The DNA for the CDR3 is TGTGCCAGCAGTGGGACAGGGGGCGATGGAGAGACCCAGTACTTC.

The sample holds a few counts of this clonotype. The chain recombines TRBV29-1 with TRBJ1-1, with 7 bases matching TRBD1. This CDR3 is built from 14 residues. The ends lost 3 bases at V and 4 bases at J; junction bases unmatched: 8. Germline V gives CDR1 SQVTM, CDR2 ANQGSEA. As DNA, the CDR3 is TGCAGCGTTGAGGGGGGACAGTTGAGCACTGAAGCTTTCTTT. Encoded protein: CSVEGGQLSTEAFF.

J is TRBJ2-1 and V is TRBV9, with TRBD1 identical over 7 bases. Germline values: CDR1 SGDLS, CDR2 YYNGEE. The CDR3 contains 12 residues. As DNA, the CDR3 is TGTGCAACTGGAAGGGGGCGGAATGAGCAGTTCTTC. This encodes CATGRGRNEQFF.

V and J are TRBV4-1 and TRBJ2-3; tentatively, D is TRBD2 (6 bases). CDR1 MGHRA and CDR2 YSYEKL come from the germline V gene. The V end lost 1 base, the J end lost 5 bases, and 13 bases lay between the germline ends. CDR3 length equals 15 residues. The CDR3: CASSQGRVLGDTQYF. The CDR3 region has the DNA TGCGCCAGCAGCCAAGGGAGGGTCCTAGGAGATACGCAGTATTTT.

Only a few counts were recorded for this clonotype. The V and J genes are TRBV4-1 and TRBJ2-2; tentatively, D is TRBD1 (5 bases). Trimming left V 0 bases short and J 1 base short, with 6 bases between. The CDR3 spans 15 residues. Germline V gene data show CDR1 as MGHRA and CDR2 as YSYEKL. This CDR3 is CASSQEDRNTGELFF. CDR3 nucleotides: TGCGCCAGCAGCCAAGAAGACAGGAACACCGGGGAGCTGTTTTTT.

The table lists this clonotype with a count of one. A much larger clone sits a single nucleotide away, making a read error possible. J is TRBJ1-5 and V is TRBV29-1, with 10 bases aligning to TRBD1. Germline V gives CDR1 SQVTM, CDR2 ANQGSEA. The CDR3 is 13 residues long. The CDR3, as DNA: TGCAGCGTGCGGACAGGGGGGAATCGGCCCCAGCATTTT. Encoded protein: CSVRTGGNRPQHF. The variable domain in full, completed from reference TRBV29-1 and TRBJ1-5, reads SAVISQKPSRDICQRGTSLTIQCQVDSQVTMMFWYRQQPGQSLTLIATANQGSEATYESGFVIDKFPISRPNLTFSTLTVSNMSPEDSSIYLCSVRTGGNRPQHFGDGTRLSIL.

V is TRBV18 and J is TRBJ2-5; possible D gene TRBD2, 5 bases. The CDR3 length is 12 residues. CDR1 is KGHSH and CDR2 is LQKENI in the germline V gene. V was shortened by 10 bases and J by 0 bases, with 9 bases between the two germline ends. The CDR3 DNA sequence: TGTGCCACGGGAAACAACCAAGAGACCCAGTACTTC. Protein sequence: CATGNNQETQYF.

This chain uses TRBV20-1 with TRBJ2-1; D not certain. With 4 bases removed from V and 3 bases from J, the gap between germline ends came to 19 bases. CDR1 and CDR2 (germline): DFQATT, SNEGSKA (reference sequence). This CDR3 region has 16 residues. CDR3 coding DNA: TGCAGTGCTACGTCGTCTAAGTATGGAGACTACAATGAGCAGTTCTTC. Its protein product is CSATSSKYGDYNEQFF.

This clonotype was seen a handful of times. The CDR3 DNA is TGCGCCTACCGACTCCGACTATATTTCACAGATACGCAGTATTTT. This sequence encodes CAYRLRLYFTDTQYF. This chain links TRBV4-1 with TRBJ2-3; perhaps TRBD2 as D (5 bases). CDR1 and CDR2 from the germline V gene are MGHRA and YSYEKL. V gave up 11 bases and J gave up 2 bases, with 20 bases separating them. The CDR3 is made up of 15 amino acids.

This clonotype was observed a few times. V and J are TRBV7-2 and TRBJ1-2; D is perhaps TRBD1 (5 bases). The V gene lost 2 bases and the J gene lost 4 bases, with 14 bases spanning the gap. Germline values: CDR1 SGHTA, CDR2 FQGNSA. CDR3 size: 15 residues. The CDR3 DNA follows: TGTGCCAGCAGCTTATGGGCGAGGGGCACCTATGGCTACACCTTC. This translates into CASSLWARGTYGYTF.

This clonotype was observed many times. V gene TRBV5-1 combines with J gene TRBJ1-6; no clear D gene. This CDR3 contains 16 residues. The V and J ends lost 2 bases and 10 bases respectively, with 19 bases between them. Germline CDR1 reads SGHRS; CDR2 reads YFSETQ. The CDR3 spells CASSLDSDSVGSPLHF. The CDR3, as DNA: TGCGCCAGCAGCTTAGACTCCGATTCGGTCGGCTCACCCCTCCACTTT.

This clonotype appeared a few times. This chain links TRBV24-1 with TRBJ2-6; D is unresolved. Trimming left V 5 bases short and J 2 bases short, with 3 bases between. Looked up from germline, CDR1 is KGHDR and CDR2 is SFDVKD. The CDR3 is 13 residues long. As DNA, the CDR3 is TGTGCCACCAGTGTGGCTGGGGCCAACGTCCTGACTTTC. Its protein product is CATSVAGANVLTF.

The table lists this clonotype with a few counts. The V gene is TRBV29-1, the J gene TRBJ1-1; TRBD1 matches 10 bases. Germline CDR1 and CDR2: SQVTM and ANQGSEA. The length of the CDR3 is 15 residues. V shed 7 bases and J 6 bases; nucleotides not matched to a gene: 14. CDR3: CSGGRQGAKAAEAFF. CDR3 coding DNA: TGCAGCGGGGGACGACAGGGGGCGAAAGCGGCTGAAGCTTTCTTT.

This clonotype was counted between two and nine times. The chain links TRBV12-3 or TRBV12-4 to TRBJ2-5, with TRBD2 matching 11 bases. V shed 0 bases and J 0 bases; nucleotides not matched to a gene: 3. CDR3 length: 17 amino acids. The CDR3 region is CASSLASSGGNQETQYF. The CDR3 DNA sequence: TGTGCCAGCAGTTTAGCGTCTAGCGGGGGGAACCAAGAGACCCAGTACTTC.

The table lists this clonotype with many counts. V and J are TRBV12-3 or TRBV12-4 and TRBJ1-5; possibly TRBD1 for D (5 bases). V was shortened by 4 bases and J by 4 bases, with 8 bases between the two germline ends. This CDR3 has 13 residues. The CDR3 region has the DNA TGTGCCAGCAGTTCCGGGACGAATCAGCCCCAGCATTTT. It codes for CASSSGTNQPQHF.

This clonotype occurred a few times. The chain links TRBV5-1 to TRBJ2-7; TRBD1 aligns across 8 bases. The CDR3 is 15 amino acids. Trimming took 2 bases from V and 3 from J; bases not matched to a gene: 7. Germline loops: CDR1 SGHRS, CDR2 YFSETQ. This CDR3 reads CASSLGQGDLYEQYF. In DNA form, the CDR3 reads TGCGCCAGCAGCTTAGGACAGGGTGATCTCTACGAGCAGTACTTC.